The next 4 T cell receptor beta chains were all read from a single sample in a study of shared clonotypes between healthy human individuals. The table came from immunoSEQ multiplex PCR; TCRdb's copy has only in-frame clones and leaves some out. The table has over 1.4 million clones, around 97% seen once. Sequenced material: naive CD4+ T cells sorted from blood. Sample subset: CD45RA+ positively selected. The source is a man younger than 40 in good health.

Regarding this clone: Other DNA sequences in this sample translate to the same CDR3. The chain is built from TRBV5-1 and TRBJ2-5; D is perhaps TRBD2 (6 bases). Trimming took off 1 base at V and 4 bases at J, with 14 bases between the two ends. Germline-derived CDR1 and CDR2 are SGHRS and YFSETQ. This CDR3 region has 15 residues. The CDR3 bases are TGCGCCAGCAGCTTGAGTTCAGGGCGGGGAGAGACCCAGTACTTC. This gives the protein CASSLSSGRGETQYF.

This clone has just one count. V is TRBV4-3 and J is TRBJ2-7; D unclear. This CDR3 contains 15 residues. V was pared by 0 bases and J by 0 bases, with 9 bases between. Germline lookup yields CDR1 LGHNA and CDR2 YSLEER. The chain's CDR3 is CASSQDQSSSYEQYF. Written as DNA, the CDR3 is TGCGCCAGCAGCCAAGACCAATCGAGCTCCTACGAGCAGTACTTC.

With respect to this clone: Other nucleotide sequences from this sample produce the same CDR3. The chain links TRBV9 to TRBJ2-3, with D unclear. V was clipped by 0 bases and J by 4 bases, with 6 bases between them. Germline assignment: CDR1 SGDLS and CDR2 YYNGEE. This CDR3 has 13 residues. In DNA, the CDR3 is TGTGCCAGCAGCGTAGTGGTCGCAGATACGCAGTATTTT. This translates into CASSVVVADTQYF. The entire variable domain, with the rest obtained from reference TRBV9 and TRBJ2-3, is as follows: DSGVTQTPKHLITATGQRVTLRCSPRSGDLSVYWYQQSLDQGLQFLIQYYNGEERAKGNILERFSAQQFPDLHSELNLSSLELGDSALYFCASSVVVADTQYFGPGTRLTVL.

This clone appeared a single time. At the DNA level, this CDR3 is encoded by other sequences in the same sample as well. V usage is TRBV15 and J usage is TRBJ2-1, with 10 bases identical to TRBD2. Germline V gene lookup returns CDR1 LNHNV and CDR2 YYDKDF (reference sequence). This CDR3 has 15 residues. Unmatched junction bases numbered 4, after V lost 1 base and J lost 7 bases. The CDR3 region is CATSRGLAGDNEQFF. CDR3 bases: TGTGCCACCAGCAGAGGGCTAGCGGGAGATAATGAGCAGTTCTTC.